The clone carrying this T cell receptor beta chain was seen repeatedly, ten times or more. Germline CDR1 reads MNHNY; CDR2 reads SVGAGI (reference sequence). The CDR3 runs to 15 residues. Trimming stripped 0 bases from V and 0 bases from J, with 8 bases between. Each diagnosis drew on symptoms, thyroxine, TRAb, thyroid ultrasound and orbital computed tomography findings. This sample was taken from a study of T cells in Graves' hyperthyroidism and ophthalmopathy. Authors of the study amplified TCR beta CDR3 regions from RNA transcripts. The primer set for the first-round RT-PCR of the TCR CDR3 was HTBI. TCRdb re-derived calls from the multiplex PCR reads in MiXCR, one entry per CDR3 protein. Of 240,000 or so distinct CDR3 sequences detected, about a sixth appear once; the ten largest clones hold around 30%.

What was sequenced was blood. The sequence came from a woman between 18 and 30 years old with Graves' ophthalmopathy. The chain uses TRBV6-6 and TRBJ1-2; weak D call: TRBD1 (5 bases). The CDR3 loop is CASSYSKGSNYGYTF. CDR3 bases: TGTGCCAGCAGTTACTCGAAGGGGTCTAACTATGGCTACACCTTC.